Following are 26 T cell receptor beta chains from one sample sequenced in a study of PD-1 blockade in classical Hodgkin lymphoma. Each patient relapsed following autologous stem cell transplantation, and prior brentuximab vedotin exposure differed. Profiled with immunoSEQ multiplex PCR; TCRdb holds only in-frame clones, not every one. The repertoire includes 25,000 to 35,000 clones, 71% of them detected once, and roughly 3% sits in the top ten. Sequencing used peripheral blood mononuclear cells (PBMCs), obtained before the second cycle of nivolumab. The receptors derive from a human donor with classical Hodgkin lymphoma.

The V call is TRBV5-1, the J call TRBJ2-3, with 8 bases lining up with TRBD2. J lost 3 bases, V lost 4 bases, and 7 bases had no gene match. CDR1 is SGHRS, CDR2 YFSETQ, per germline. This CDR3 is built from 15 residues. The CDR3 loop is CASSVLAGGTDTQYF. The CDR3 DNA reads TGCGCCAGCAGCGTTCTGGCGGGGGGTACAGATACGCAGTATTTT.

This clone occurred a few times. This chain's CDR3 is CASSPTIFNYGYTF. The DNA for the CDR3 is TGTGCCAGCAGCCCCACGATATTTAACTATGGCTACACCTTC. The chain is built from TRBV6-5 and TRBJ1-2; no clear D gene. CDR1 is MNHEY, CDR2 SVGAGI, per germline. CDR3 size: 14 residues. V was shortened by 6 bases and J by 1 base, with 12 bases between the two germline ends.

In regard to this clone: This same CDR3 is encoded by further DNA sequences in the sample. The V call is TRBV7-9, the J call TRBJ2-1; weak D call: TRBD2 (7 bases). Trimming stripped 1 base from V and 9 bases from J, with 10 bases between. The CDR3 is made up of 13 amino acids. CDR1 is SEHNR, CDR2 FQNEAQ, per germline (reference sequence). CDR3 DNA: TGTGCCAGCAGCTTAGGGGGGGGCGCTGAGCAGTTCTTC. It codes for CASSLGGGAEQFF.

The rearrangement uses TRBV10-2 and TRBJ2-7; D call uncertain. The V end was cut by 3 bases, the J end by 0 bases, with 6 bases between. The CDR3 consists of 13 residues. Germline values: CDR1 WSHSY, CDR2 SAAADI. Here the CDR3 reads CASSEGHSYEQYF. Written as DNA, the CDR3 is TGCGCCAGCAGTGAAGGCCACTCCTACGAGCAGTACTTC.

The chain has TRBV11-2 and TRBJ2-7, with D unclear. The germline gives CDR1 SGHAT, CDR2 FQNNGV. Trimming took 1 base from V and 2 from J, leaving 21 bases between them. The CDR3 consists of 18 residues. CDR3 bases: TGTGCCAGCAGCTTAGGGACGGCCCCGCAACAACTAACCTACGAGCAGTACTTC. Protein product: CASSLGTAPQQLTYEQYF.

V gene TRBV7-2 combines with J gene TRBJ2-3, with TRBD2 identical over 13 bases. The germline V gene has CDR1 SGHTA and CDR2 FQGNSA. The J segment lost 6 bases and the V segment lost 1 base, leaving 1 base of the junction unmatched. There are 15 residues in the CDR3. CDR3 nucleotides: TGTGCCAGCAGCTTAGTGACTAGCGGGGGGGATACGCAGTATTTT. Translating gives CASSLVTSGGDTQYF.

The chain combines TRBV7-9 with TRBJ2-6, with a possible D match to TRBD2 (6 bases). Germline-derived CDR1 and CDR2 are SEHNR and FQNEAQ (reference sequence). V was cut by 1 base and J by 3 bases, with 7 bases left in between. The CDR3 covers 15 residues. CDR3 region: CASSLGGGGANVLTF. CDR3 DNA sequence: TGTGCCAGCAGCTTAGGGGGAGGTGGGGCCAACGTCCTGACTTTC. Using reference TRBV7-9 and TRBJ2-6 for the parts outside the CDR3, the full variable domain is DTGVSQNPRHKITKRGQNVTFRCDPISEHNRLYWYRQTLGQGPEFLTYFQNEAQLEKSRLLSDRFSAERPKGSFSTLEIQRTEQGDSAMYLCASSLGGGGANVLTFGAGSRLTVL.

The rearrangement links TRBV10-3 to TRBJ1-4, with a weak D call TRBD1 (5 bases). The CDR3 extends over 16 amino acids. Trimming removed 1 base at V and 2 bases at J, with 11 bases between. Germline assignment: CDR1 ENHRY and CDR2 SYGVKD. The CDR3: CAISEWKGVTNEKLFF. In nucleotides, the CDR3 is TGTGCCATCAGTGAGTGGAAAGGGGTGACTAATGAAAAACTGTTTTTT.

This chain joins TRBV7-6 and TRBJ1-6, with 8 bases lining up with TRBD1. Germline V gene data show CDR1 as SGHVS and CDR2 as FNYEAQ. This CDR3 has 18 residues. With V trimmed by 0 bases and J by 9 bases, 13 bases remained unmatched. The CDR3 spells CASSLAGAGGAGSSPLHF. In DNA form, the CDR3 reads TGTGCCAGCAGCTTAGCGGGGGCAGGGGGCGCGGGAAGTTCACCCCTCCACTTT.

This clone was detected only a few times. J is TRBJ2-7 and V is TRBV10-3; D not certain. This CDR3 is 11 amino acids long. The ends were cut back, 2 bases at V and 6 bases at J, with 5 bases in the middle. Germline V gene data show CDR1 as ENHRY and CDR2 as SYGVKD. Here the CDR3 reads CAISEVGEQYF. CDR3 sequence (DNA): TGTGCCATCAGTGAGGTGGGCGAGCAGTACTTC.

This clone showed up just a few times. This chain connects TRBV7-6 to TRBJ2-1, with D tentatively TRBD1 or TRBD2 (5 bases each). Germline CDR1 and CDR2: SGHVS and FNYEAQ. This CDR3 spans 13 amino acids. Between the trimmed V and J ends, which lost 3 bases and 10 bases, there was a span of 13 bases. The CDR3 DNA sequence: TGTGCCAGCAGCTTCGCCGGGGCGAGGGAGCAGTTCTTC. Its translation is CASSFAGAREQFF.

The chain has TRBV2 and TRBJ1-1; 9 positions match TRBD1. CDR3 length: 13 amino acids. V shed 5 bases and J 5 bases; nucleotides not matched to a gene: 3. In germline, CDR1 is SNHLY, CDR2 FYNNEI. The CDR3 coding sequence is TGTGCCAGCAGTATCGGGACAGGGACTGAAGCTTTCTTT. It codes for CASSIGTGTEAFF.

This clone appeared a few times. The chain employs TRBV25-1 and TRBJ1-2; D gene uncertain. V was pared by 4 bases and J by 5 bases, with 17 bases between. The CDR3 sequence is 15 residues long. CDR1 is MGHDK and CDR2 is SYGVNS in the germline V gene. The CDR3 sequence is CASSGGNDEAYGYTF. CDR3 DNA sequence: TGTGCCAGCAGTGGCGGGAACGACGAGGCTTATGGCTACACCTTC.

CDR3 sequence reads: CASSTRQGYNEQFF. CDR3 nucleotide sequence: TGTGCCAGCAGCACACGACAGGGCTACAATGAGCAGTTCTTC. This chain uses TRBV5-5 with TRBJ2-1; 7 bases are shared with TRBD1. V lost 4 bases to trimming and J lost 3 bases; unmatched junction nucleotides: 4. Germline CDR1 SGHKS, CDR2 YYEKEE (reference sequence). The CDR3 length is 14 residues.

V and J are TRBV7-2 and TRBJ2-7; weak D call: TRBD1 (6 bases). This CDR3 comprises 16 residues. Per germline, CDR1 SGHTA and CDR2 FQGNSA. Trimming left V 0 bases short and J 0 bases short, with 12 bases between. CDR3 loop: CASSLATGLSSYEQYF. Here the CDR3 DNA reads TGTGCCAGCAGCTTAGCTACAGGGTTGAGCTCCTACGAGCAGTACTTC.

The chain carries TRBV7-2 and TRBJ2-7; D not resolved. V was trimmed by 2 bases and J by 2 bases, leaving 7 bases between them. This CDR3 has 13 residues. From germline, CDR1 is SGHTA and CDR2 FQGNSA. The CDR3 loop is CASSLLRAYEQYF. Here the CDR3 DNA reads TGTGCCAGCAGCTTACTTAGGGCCTACGAGCAGTACTTC.

The J gene is TRBJ1-3, the V gene TRBV2; D is unresolved. V was trimmed by 4 bases and J by 0 bases, leaving 16 bases between them. CDR1 and CDR2 from the germline V gene are SNHLY and FYNNEI. CDR3 length equals 17 residues. CDR3 coding DNA: TGTGCCAGCAGTGTTGTAGGAGTGCCCCTCTCTGGAAACACCATATATTTT. This codes for CASSVVGVPLSGNTIYF.

The V and J genes are TRBV13 and TRBJ1-1; TRBD1 is a possible D gene (5 bases). CDR1 is PRHDT and CDR2 is FYEKMQ in the germline V gene (reference sequence). V shed 5 bases and J shed 0 bases, with 13 bases lying between them. The CDR3 is 15 residues long. CDR3 coding DNA: TGTGCCAGCAGCCTATGGGGGTATATGAACACTGAAGCTTTCTTT. Protein: CASSLWGYMNTEAFF.

This clone was found a few times. The chain links TRBV5-4 to TRBJ2-3; 12 positions agree with TRBD2. This CDR3 comprises 17 residues. The germline V gene encodes CDR1 SGHNT and CDR2 YYREEE (reference sequence). Losses at the gene ends were 5 bases for V and 2 bases for J; bases not matched to a gene: 9. CDR3: CASSSGLAGPFTDTQYF. DNA for the CDR3: TGTGCCAGCAGTTCAGGACTAGCGGGGCCATTCACAGATACGCAGTATTTT.

CDR3 protein: CASSVRRGSTDTQYF. The CDR3 nucleotides are TGTGCCAGCAGCGTACGCAGGGGTAGCACAGATACGCAGTATTTT. The genes are TRBV7-2 and TRBJ2-3; a weak D match, TRBD1 (6 bases). V was shortened by 5 bases and J by 0 bases, with 12 bases between the two germline ends. The CDR3 covers 15 residues. The germline CDR1 and CDR2 sequences are SGHTA and FQGNSA.

The V call is TRBV2, the J call TRBJ2-1, with D uncertain. Germline V gene sequence: CDR1 SNHLY, CDR2 FYNNEI. The CDR3 length is 14 residues. V was pared by 7 bases and J by 1 base, with 11 bases between. The CDR3 DNA reads TGTGCCAGCAATAACGAGCAATCCTACAATGAGCAGTTCTTC. Translation: CASNNEQSYNEQFF.

J is TRBJ2-7 and V is TRBV9; possibly TRBD2 for D (6 bases). CDR1 and CDR2 from the germline V gene are SGDLS and YYNGEE. The CDR3 sequence is 15 residues long. Trimming left V 4 bases short and J 0 bases short, with 14 bases between. CDR3 coding DNA: TGTGCCAGCAGCTTAGCGGAGATTAGCTCCTACGAGCAGTACTTC. Protein sequence: CASSLAEISSYEQYF.

A few counts support this clone. The rearrangement joins TRBV4-3 to TRBJ1-1; D is unresolved. Germline V gives CDR1 LGHNA, CDR2 YSLEER. The CDR3 contains 15 residues. V was trimmed by 1 base and J by 1 base, leaving 10 bases between them. CDR3 nucleotides: TGCGCCAGCAGCCAAGCCGATAGGGAGAACACTGAAGCTTTCTTT. Its translation is CASSQADRENTEAFF.

This chain uses TRBV9 with TRBJ2-3, with 11 bases lining up with TRBD2. Looked up from germline, CDR1 is SGDLS and CDR2 is YYNGEE. CDR3 length: 15 residues. The J segment lost 5 bases and the V segment lost 2 bases, leaving 4 bases of the junction unmatched. CDR3 sequence (DNA): TGTGCCAGCAGCGTTAGCGGGGGGGCGGTAGATACGCAGTATTTT. Translation gives CASSVSGGAVDTQYF.

This chain uses TRBV28 with TRBJ2-2, with a possible D match to TRBD2 (6 bases). The germline V gene has CDR1 MDHEN and CDR2 SYDVKM. Trimming pared 3 bases from V and 0 bases from J, leaving 17 bases between. This CDR3 region has 18 residues. Written as DNA, the CDR3 is TGTGCCAGCAGTTTGAAATATTGGAGGGGCTCGAACACCGGGGAGCTGTTTTTT. This sequence encodes CASSLKYWRGSNTGELFF.

In this sample, this clone turned up once. The rearrangement uses TRBV16 and TRBJ1-1; TRBD1 agrees at 7 bases. The ends lost 0 bases at V and 10 bases at J; junction bases unmatched: 5. Germline V CDR1 and CDR2: KGHSY, FQNENV. The CDR3 has 13 amino acids. The CDR3 is CASSQSGQGGAFF. In DNA, the CDR3 is TGTGCCAGCAGCCAATCAGGGCAGGGGGGAGCTTTCTTT.